A single sample is the source of the 29 T cell receptor beta chains below, sequenced in a study of OX40 agonist ivuxolimab in advanced cancers. Some clones are missing from TCRdb's copy, which holds only in-frame ones; the method was immunoSEQ multiplex PCR. The sample includes around 60,000 clones, over 75% of them seen just once. This sample comprised CD4+ or CD8+ T cells sorted from blood, obtained in a trial of the OX40 agonist ivuxolimab. The receptor set was obtained from an adult with an advanced solid tumor such as melanoma, head and neck, liver or kidney cancer.

J is TRBJ2-7 and V is TRBV28; 7 bases align to TRBD2. Germline CDR1 MDHEN, CDR2 SYDVKM. The CDR3 loop spans 14 amino acids. With V trimmed by 5 bases and J by 1 base, 5 bases remained unmatched. The CDR3, as DNA: TGTGCCAGCAGTCCCTCGGGGGGATCCTACGAGCAGTACTTC. It translates to CASSPSGGSYEQYF.

The chain is built from TRBV28 and TRBJ1-2; no clear D gene. Germline V gene sequence: CDR1 MDHEN, CDR2 SYDVKM. Trimming cost V 3 bases and J 5 bases, with 4 bases left between them. The CDR3 is 11 amino acids. CDR3 sequence: CASSFGYGYTF. The CDR3, as DNA: TGTGCCAGCAGTTTTGGGTATGGCTACACCTTC.

The chain is built from TRBV10-1 and TRBJ2-5, with 8 bases aligning to TRBD2. There are 15 residues in the CDR3. CDR1 is WNHNN and CDR2 is SYGVQD in the germline V gene (reference sequence). V gave up 3 bases and J gave up 5 bases; unmatched junction bases: 8. The CDR3 region has the DNA TGCGCCAGCAGTGAAGGCGGGAGGCCGCAGGAGACCCAGTACTTC. Protein product: CASSEGGRPQETQYF.

The chain employs TRBV7-2 and TRBJ2-7; 8 bases match TRBD1. J lost 2 bases, V lost 5 bases, and 11 bases had no gene match. The CDR3 is 16 residues long. Germline CDR1 and CDR2: SGHTA and FQGNSA. CDR3 residues: CASSRRTGSRTYEQYF. The CDR3 nucleotides read TGTGCCAGCAGCCGTCGGACAGGGTCACGGACCTACGAGCAGTACTTC. Together with reference TRBV7-2 and TRBJ2-7, the CDR3 gives the full variable domain: GAGVSQSPSNKVTEKGKDVELRCDPISGHTALYWYRQSLGQGLEFLIYFQGNSAPDKSGLPSDRFSAERTGGSVSTLTIQRTQQEDSAVYLCASSRRTGSRTYEQYFGPGTRLTVT.

This rearrangement joins TRBV25-1 to TRBJ2-1, with 7 nucleotides matching TRBD2. The germline V gene has CDR1 MGHDK and CDR2 SYGVNS. The CDR3 is made up of 16 amino acids. V was pared by 4 bases and J by 8 bases, with 14 bases of the junction left unmatched. CDR3 in amino acids: CASSVWQEAGPDEQFF. Written as DNA, the CDR3 is TGTGCCAGCAGTGTCTGGCAGGAAGCGGGGCCCGATGAGCAGTTCTTC.

The chain employs TRBV10-3 and TRBJ1-4; D uncertain. The germline V gene has CDR1 ENHRY and CDR2 SYGVKD. V dropped 3 bases and J dropped 8 bases, with 13 bases sitting between them. The CDR3 contains 14 residues. CDR3 region: CAISDGVEGEKLFF. The CDR3 DNA sequence: TGTGCCATCAGTGATGGGGTCGAAGGAGAAAAACTGTTTTTT.

The chain combines TRBV7-9 with TRBJ2-3; perhaps TRBD1 as D (6 bases). Trimming pared 3 bases from V and 2 bases from J, leaving 12 bases between. CDR1 SEHNR and CDR2 FQNEAQ come from the germline V gene (reference sequence). This CDR3 is 15 amino acids long. The CDR3 is CASSLQGLVTDTQYF. The DNA of the CDR3 is TGTGCCAGCAGCTTGCAGGGGCTCGTCACAGATACGCAGTATTTT.

The chain joins TRBV6-1 to TRBJ2-7; no definite D call. This CDR3 has 13 amino acids. Trimming removed 5 bases at V and 2 bases at J, with 10 bases between. From germline, CDR1 is MNHNS and CDR2 SASEGT. DNA of the CDR3: TGTGCCAGCAGTTCGGAACGCGCCTACGAGCAGTACTTC. Its protein product is CASSSERAYEQYF.

The V call is TRBV11-3, the J call TRBJ2-1; possibly TRBD2 for D (7 bases). Germline CDR1 is SGHNT and CDR2 is YENEEA. Trimming removed 8 bases from V and 2 bases from J, with 13 bases in between. The CDR3 has 14 amino acids. This CDR3 reads CASGGGGAYNEQFF. CDR3 nucleotides: TGTGCCAGCGGCGGAGGGGGGGCCTACAATGAGCAGTTCTTC.

This clone was picked up one time. One junction end disagrees with the germline gene, perhaps due to a read error. The chain links TRBV6-5 to TRBJ1-1; no clear D. The CDR3 extends over 11 amino acids. Germline V CDR1 and CDR2: MNHEY, SVGAGI. The CDR3 loop is CASSEALSGNF. The CDR3 region has the DNA TGTGCCAGCAGTGAAGCACTATCGGGGAACTTT.

This chain links TRBV5-5 with TRBJ2-7, with TRBD2 matching 9 bases. Unmatched junction bases numbered 14, after V lost 4 bases and J lost 9 bases. The CDR3 is made up of 15 amino acids. Germline values: CDR1 SGHKS, CDR2 YYEKEE (reference sequence). For the CDR3, the DNA is TGTGCCAGCAGCCCTGACAGCGGGAGGTCCTTGGGGCAGTACTTC. Its translation is CASSPDSGRSLGQYF.

The chain employs TRBV19 and TRBJ1-1; 9 nucleotides agree with TRBD1. The germline V gene encodes CDR1 LNHDA and CDR2 SQIVND (reference sequence). The CDR3 runs 16 residues. V lost 6 bases, J lost 2 bases, and 10 bases stayed unmatched. The CDR3 protein is CASRDNRGPGNTEAFF. The DNA for the CDR3 is TGTGCCAGTAGAGATAACAGGGGGCCGGGAAACACTGAAGCTTTCTTT.

DNA for the CDR3: TGTGCCAGCAGCGTAGGATCCAGCGGGGGGAGAGAGGAGACCCAGTACTTC. It specifies CASSVGSSGGREETQYF. J is TRBJ2-5 and V is TRBV9; 9 nucleotides align to TRBD2. Germline assignment: CDR1 SGDLS and CDR2 YYNGEE. This CDR3 spans 17 amino acids. J was trimmed by 5 bases and V by 0 bases; bases with no gene match: 11.

The chain recombines TRBV18 with TRBJ1-1; no reliable D call. With 4 bases removed from V and 6 bases from J, the gap between germline ends came to 12 bases. The germline CDR1 and CDR2 sequences are KGHSH and LQKENI. This CDR3 has 13 residues. The CDR3 here is CASSQEQWAEAFF. The CDR3 DNA sequence: TGTGCCAGCTCACAAGAACAGTGGGCTGAAGCTTTCTTT.

The rearrangement uses TRBV27 and TRBJ1-2, with D possibly matching TRBD1 (6 bases). This CDR3 comprises 15 residues. Germline assignment: CDR1 MNHEY and CDR2 SMNVEV (reference sequence). Trimming removed 4 bases from V and 8 bases from J, with 20 bases in between. CDR3 DNA sequence: TGTGCCAGCAGTTCTGGCGGACGGGGGGCGAGGGGCTACACCTTC. Its protein is CASSSGGRGARGYTF.

The rearrangement links TRBV27 to TRBJ2-7; TRBD1 might be the D (5 bases). Germline CDR1 reads MNHEY; CDR2 reads SMNVEV (reference sequence). Trimming removed 1 base from V and 1 base from J, with 20 bases in between. This CDR3 is built from 18 residues. Here the CDR3 reads CASSLWGPVDSFSYEQYF. As DNA, the CDR3 is TGTGCCAGCAGTTTATGGGGCCCAGTAGACAGCTTTTCCTACGAGCAGTACTTC.

The genes are TRBV28 and TRBJ2-3; 7 bases agree with TRBD2. Trimming removed 4 bases from V and 2 bases from J; junction bases left unmatched: 3. The CDR3 is 14 residues long. Germline V gene lookup returns CDR1 MDHEN and CDR2 SYDVKM. CDR3 DNA: TGTGCCAGCAGTTGGGGGGGGTACACAGATACGCAGTATTTT. Residues: CASSWGGYTDTQYF.

V and J are TRBV14 and TRBJ2-1; D ambiguous. The CDR3 sequence is 12 residues long. Trimming pared 4 bases from V and 7 bases from J, leaving 8 bases between. Germline CDR1 and CDR2: SGHDN and FVKESK. The DNA of the CDR3 is TGTGCCAGCAGCCCCACCCATAATGAGCAGTTCTTC. The encoded protein is CASSPTHNEQFF.

The chain uses TRBV5-1 and TRBJ1-6, with D unresolved. Trimming removed 5 bases at V and 10 bases at J, with 16 bases between. From germline, CDR1 is SGHRS and CDR2 YFSETQ. The CDR3 is made up of 14 amino acids. The CDR3 DNA is TGCGCCAGCAGAATTAAGGGAAGTGAATCACCCCTCCACTTT. It encodes CASRIKGSESPLHF.

V is TRBV5-6 and J is TRBJ2-7, with 7 bases identical to TRBD2. The trim removed 1 base at V and 12 bases at J, leaving 10 bases unmatched. Per the germline V gene, CDR1 is SGHDT and CDR2 is YYEEEE. The CDR3 is 13 amino acids. The CDR3 DNA reads TGTGCCAGCAGCTTGATAGGGGCGGGGGACCCGTACTTC. Translating it yields CASSLIGAGDPYF.

This rearrangement joins TRBV19 to TRBJ1-6; D is unclear. This CDR3 spans 14 amino acids. Germline values: CDR1 LNHDA, CDR2 SQIVND (reference sequence). With 3 bases removed from V and 5 bases from J, the gap between germline ends came to 8 bases. CDR3 in DNA: TGTGCCAGTAGTATCTCGGCAGATAATTCACCCCTCCACTTT. Its protein is CASSISADNSPLHF.

This chain joins TRBV10-1 and TRBJ2-5; D unclear. CDR1 is WNHNN, CDR2 SYGVQD, per germline (reference sequence). V lost 6 bases and J 4 bases, leaving 12 bases between the germline ends. The CDR3 is 13 amino acids. The CDR3 sequence is CASSPAGRETQYF. CDR3 in DNA: TGCGCCAGCAGCCCCGCAGGACGAGAGACCCAGTACTTC.

Note on this clone: At one of its ends the junction is not consistent with the germline gene, which may arise from a read error. The sample contains more than one DNA sequence encoding this CDR3. This sequence joins TRBV4-1 and TRBJ2-6; no firm D call. Germline CDR1 reads MGHRA; CDR2 reads YSYEKL. This CDR3 contains 14 residues. CDR3 amino acids: CASSQPSGANVLTF. CDR3 nucleotide sequence: TGCGCCAGTAGCCAACCCTCTGGGGCCAACGTCCTGACTTTC.

This clone has a handful of counts. This chain uses TRBV13 with TRBJ1-3; TRBD1 agrees at 8 bases. The germline CDR1 and CDR2 sequences are PRHDT and FYEKMQ (reference sequence). The trim removed 5 bases at V and 10 bases at J, leaving 10 bases unmatched. The CDR3 is 14 residues long. Here the CDR3 reads CASSVLTGVATIYF. CDR3 in DNA: TGTGCCAGCAGCGTCCTGACAGGGGTCGCAACCATATATTTT.

The chain employs TRBV2 and TRBJ2-2; D is uncertain. This CDR3 spans 11 amino acids. V was cut by 2 bases and J by 6 bases, with 1 base left in between. Germline CDR1 SNHLY, CDR2 FYNNEI. The chain's CDR3 is CASSEPGELFF. The CDR3 nucleotides read TGTGCCAGCAGTGAACCCGGGGAGCTGTTTTTT.

In this sample, this clone turned up a few times. The chain's CDR3 is CASSLFQGAGNEQFF. CDR3 coding DNA: TGTGCCAGCAGCTTATTTCAGGGGGCCGGCAATGAGCAGTTCTTC. The chain combines TRBV7-2 with TRBJ2-1; TRBD1 aligns across 8 bases. Trimming cost V 2 bases and J 6 bases; bases outside gene matches: 6. Germline V gene lookup returns CDR1 SGHTA and CDR2 FQGNSA. The CDR3 length is 15 residues.

CDR3 loop: CASSLNPPWDSPLHF. In nucleotides, the CDR3 is TGTGCCAGCAGCTTAAATCCTCCTTGGGATTCACCCCTCCACTTT. The V call is TRBV7-2, the J call TRBJ1-6; no reliable D call. The germline V and J ends were trimmed by 2 bases and 8 bases, with 13 bases remaining between them. CDR1 is SGHTA and CDR2 is FQGNSA in the germline V gene. The CDR3 has 15 residues.

This chain uses TRBV7-8 with TRBJ2-7, with D maybe TRBD2 (6 bases). CDR1 SGHVS and CDR2 FQNEAQ come from the germline V gene. V was clipped by 5 bases and J by 2 bases, with 7 bases between them. This CDR3 is 12 amino acids long. CDR3 bases: TGTGCCAGCAGCCCGGGGGCCTACGAGCAGTACTTC. Protein product: CASSPGAYEQYF.

The gene calls are TRBV7-9 and TRBJ2-7; either TRBD1 or TRBD2 may fit D (5 bases each). The germline gives CDR1 SEHNR, CDR2 FQNEAQ (reference sequence). The CDR3 has 14 amino acids. Trimming took 3 bases from V and 6 from J, leaving 15 bases between them. The CDR3: CASSFDHPGPEQYF. CDR3 sequence (DNA): TGTGCCAGCAGCTTCGATCACCCGGGGCCCGAGCAGTACTTC.